This TCR beta chain stems from a study of CD8 T cells in Susac syndrome. cDNA came from about 0.5 to 1 ug RNA primed by random hexamers. Across 54 Vbeta and 13 Jbeta, TCR beta CDR3 was amplified with immunoSEQ multiplex PCR. Each CDR3 protein is one row after TCRdb ran MiXCR on the immunoSEQ multiplex PCR reads. The sample lists about 110,000 distinct CDR3 sequences, about 95% seen once, with 0.096% in the top ten. The CDR3 is made up of 12 amino acids. The V gene's germline CDR1 is SGHRS and CDR2 YFSETQ. V lost 0 bases and J 6 bases, leaving 5 bases between the germline ends. The sequenced target, TCR beta, came from blood CD8+ and CD4+ T cells.

The sequencing sample was made of CD4+ T cells from PBMCs. This TCR was recovered from a human donor in good health. V gene TRBV5-1 combines with J gene TRBJ2-3; no definite D call. The CDR3 protein is CASSLGDDTQYF. Here the CDR3 DNA reads TGCGCCAGCAGCTTGGGCGATGATACGCAGTATTTT. Full variable domain (missing parts from reference TRBV5-1 and TRBJ2-3): KAGVTQTPRYLIKTRGQQVTLSCSPISGHRSVSWYQQTPGQGLQFLFEYFSETQRNKGNFPGRFSGRQFSNSRSEMNVSTLELGDSALYLCASSLGDDTQYFGPGTRLTVL.